This T cell receptor beta chain was sequenced during a study of OX40 agonist ivuxolimab in advanced cancers. General notes on the study: The costimulatory receptor OX40 (CD134) was targeted by ivuxolimab, a fully human IgG2 agonistic monoclonal antibody. Prior anti-PD-1, anti-PD-L1 or anti-CTLA-4 therapy was permitted, and checkpoint inhibitors had been received by roughly two fifths of dose-escalation patients. The purpose of peripheral TCRbeta sequencing was to test whether ivuxolimab changed TCR sequence diversity and led to clonal T-cell expansion. Intravenous ivuxolimab was administered to patients every 2 weeks at six dose levels: 0.01, 0.1, 0.3, 1.5, 3 and 10 mg/kg. Of the roughly 51 dose-escalation patients, hepatocellular carcinoma was present in approximately 20, melanoma in roughly 15, renal cell carcinoma in 9 and head and neck cancer in 9. A male proportion of roughly 80% and a mean age of approximately 55 years, ranging from about 23 to 79, were recorded for the dose-escalation cohort. The paper describes the monotherapy dose-escalation part (N of about 54 patients) of the phase I trial of ivuxolimab. Three dose-escalation patients achieved partial responses, one with hepatocellular carcinoma and two with cutaneous melanoma.

Patients with a history of autoimmune disease or receiving systemic immunosuppression were excluded from the trial. Peripheral blood for TCR sequencing was collected from all dose cohorts at baseline, on cycle 4 day 1, and on cycle 7 day 1. The samples were drawn from a first-in-human, open-label, multicenter phase I dose-escalation trial of ivuxolimab. Adults with locally advanced or metastatic melanoma, renal cell carcinoma, hepatocellular carcinoma or head and neck squamous cell carcinoma were enrolled in the trial. CD4+ and CD8+ T cells were sorted separately from peripheral blood before TCR sequencing. To sequence the TCRbeta CDR3 region, genomic DNA was isolated from the sorted cells. The immunoSEQ Assay was used to sequence the TCRbeta CDR3 regions. Held by TCRdb, this immuneACCESS table contains in-frame sequences only and omits some clones. Under half of the omission traces to an unresolved V gene where checked; the cause of the rest is unknown. The sample table shows over 60,000 clones, and 84% are seen once. 2.4% of the sample comes from the top ten.

As to this clone: Its antigen is currently not known. The record has no base qualities; no much larger clone is one base away.

Overall study outcomes, separate from this receptor: Low levels of normalized T-cell clonal expansion were also seen in some patients who did not respond. In the 0.1-3.0 mg/kg groups, partial responders were among the patients with the lowest normalized peripheral clonal expansion, particularly in CD8+ T cells. The antigen specificity of the peripheral T cells that underwent clonal expansion was not determined. At doses of 0.1 to 3.0 mg/kg, clonal expansion of both CD4+ and CD8+ blood T cells was observed from baseline to week 6. On average, CD8+ T cells showed more expanded clones than CD4+ T cells after ivuxolimab.

Sequencing used CD4+ or CD8+ T cells sorted from blood, obtained in a trial of the OX40 agonist ivuxolimab. The clonotype comes from an adult with an advanced solid tumor such as melanoma, head and neck, liver or kidney cancer.

The CDR3 has the sequence CASSYKGQGGEQYF. The nucleotide sequence is given as TGTGCCAGCAGCTATAAGGGACAGGGGGGCGAGCAGTACTTC. The V gene is TRBV5-4 and the J gene is TRBJ2-7; TRBD1 agrees with 11 junctional bases. In the germline V gene (reference sequence), CDR1 corresponds to SGHNT and CDR2 to YYREEE. The CDR3 covers 14 residues, taking in both the cysteine and the phenylalanine. CDR3 DNA is the only sequence kept; it has 42 bases, read in frame from the first base. V is pruned by 3 bases and J by 6 bases, leaving 5 bases of the junction without a gene match. The variable domain in full, with residues beyond the CDR3 obtained from the reference TRBV5-4 and TRBJ2-7 genes, is ETGVTQSPTHLIKTRGQQVTLRCSSQSGHNTVSWYQQALGQGPQFIFQYYREEENGRGNFPPRFSGLQFPNYSSELNVNALELDDSALYLCASSYKGQGGEQYFGPGTRLTVT.